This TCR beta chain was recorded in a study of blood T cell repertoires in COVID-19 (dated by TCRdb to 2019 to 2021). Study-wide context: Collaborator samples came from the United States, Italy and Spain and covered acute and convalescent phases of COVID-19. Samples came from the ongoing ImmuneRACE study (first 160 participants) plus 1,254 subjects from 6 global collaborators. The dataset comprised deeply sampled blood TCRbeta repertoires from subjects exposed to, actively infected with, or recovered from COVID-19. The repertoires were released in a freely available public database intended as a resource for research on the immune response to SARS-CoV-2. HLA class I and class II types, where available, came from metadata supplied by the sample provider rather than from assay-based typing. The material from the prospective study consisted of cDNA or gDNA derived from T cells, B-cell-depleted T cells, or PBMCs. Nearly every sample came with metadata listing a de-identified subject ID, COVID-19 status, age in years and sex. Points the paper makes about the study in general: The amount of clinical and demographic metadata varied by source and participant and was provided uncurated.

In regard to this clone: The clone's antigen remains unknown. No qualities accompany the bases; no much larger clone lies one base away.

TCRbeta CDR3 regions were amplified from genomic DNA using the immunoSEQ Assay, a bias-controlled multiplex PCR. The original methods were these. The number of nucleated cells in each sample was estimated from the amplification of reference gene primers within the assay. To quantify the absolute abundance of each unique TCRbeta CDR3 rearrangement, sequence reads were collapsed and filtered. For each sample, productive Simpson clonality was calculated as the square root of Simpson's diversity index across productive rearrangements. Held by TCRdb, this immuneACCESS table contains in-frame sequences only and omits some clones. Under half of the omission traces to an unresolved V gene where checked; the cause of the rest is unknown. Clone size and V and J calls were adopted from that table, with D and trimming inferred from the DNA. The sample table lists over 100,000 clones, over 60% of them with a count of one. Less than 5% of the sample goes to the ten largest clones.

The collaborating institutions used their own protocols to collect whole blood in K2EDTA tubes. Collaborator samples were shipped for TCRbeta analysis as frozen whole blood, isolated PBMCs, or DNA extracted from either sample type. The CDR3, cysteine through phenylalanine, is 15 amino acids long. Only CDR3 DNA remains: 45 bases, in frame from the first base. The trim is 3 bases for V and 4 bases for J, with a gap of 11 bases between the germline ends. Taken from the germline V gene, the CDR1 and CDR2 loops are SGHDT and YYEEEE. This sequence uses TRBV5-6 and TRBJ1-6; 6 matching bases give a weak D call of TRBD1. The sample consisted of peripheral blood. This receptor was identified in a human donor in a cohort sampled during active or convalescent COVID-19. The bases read TGTGCCAGCAGCTCCCGACAGGAGTATAATTCACCCCTCCACTTT. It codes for CASSSRQEYNSPLHF. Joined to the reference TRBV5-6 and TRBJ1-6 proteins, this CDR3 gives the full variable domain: DAGVTQSPTHLIKTRGQQVTLRCSPKSGHDTVSWYQQALGQGPQFIFQYYEEEERQRGNFPDRFSGHQFPNYSSELNVNALLLGDSALYLCASSSRQEYNSPLHFGNGTRLTVT.